The sequence of this TCR beta chain was determined in a study of T-cell memory formation after mild COVID-19. Overall study context: Across donors, TCR clusters were largely donor specific. General study results and limits: Clones shrinking between day 15 and 85 showed a balanced CD4/CD8 split, and those that grew later tilted toward CD4+.

The CDR3 extends over 19 amino acids. The germline CDR1 and CDR2 sequences are SGHRS and YFSETQ. V lost 5 bases, J lost 2 bases, and 12 bases stayed unmatched. TCRdb used MiXCR to reprocess the 5' RACE reads, holding one entry per CDR3 protein. The repertoire holds over 250,000 distinct CDR3 sequences, roughly 15% seen once, with roughly a fifth in the top ten. A remark on this clonotype: Its specificity is not known.

The receptor comes from a young man who had mild COVID-19 (a few samples of this study predate the infection). Cell type and time point are not known. V usage is TRBV5-1 and J usage is TRBJ2-3; 15 bases line up with TRBD2. Sample: PBMCs or a T cell subset sorted from them (not recorded which). CDR3 nucleotides: TGCGCCAGCAGTAAGACCGGGACTAGCGGGGGGACCCACACAGATACGCAGTATTTT. Translating gives CASSKTGTSGGTHTDTQYF.